A selection of T cell receptor beta chains follows, all from one sample in a study of blood T cell repertoires in COVID-19. The method was immunoSEQ multiplex PCR; TCRdb's version includes in-frame clones alone and lacks a portion of them. This sample has 200,000 or so clones, with roughly 82% found just once. The sequencing input was peripheral blood. The source is a woman in her thirties with acute or convalescent COVID-19. Each CDR3 is given with its conserved first and last residue. D genes are given only for firm matches. Part of the rows lack a size; the others show once, few, many or a class for expanded clones.

v_gene: TRBV5-1; d_gene: TRBD2; abundance: NA; j_gene: TRBJ2-3; CDR3aa: CASSSRLAGVRTDTQYF; CDR3nt: TGCGCCAGCAGCTCCCGACTAGCGGGAGTAAGGACAGATACGCAGTATTTT
v_gene: TRBV18; d_gene: NA; abundance: NA; j_gene: TRBJ2-7; CDR3aa: CASSPSGQGTSYEQYF; CDR3nt: TGTGCCAGCTCACCAAGCGGTCAGGGGACCTCCTACGAGCAGTACTTC
v_gene: TRBV5-4; d_gene: TRBD1; abundance: NA; j_gene: TRBJ1-4; CDR3aa: CASSYRTGFTTNEKLFF; CDR3nt: TGTGCCAGCAGCTACCGGACAGGGTTCACAACTAATGAAAAACTGTTTTTT
v_gene: TRBV7-8; d_gene: NA; abundance: NA; j_gene: TRBJ1-2; CDR3aa: CASSRATTPNYGYTF; CDR3nt: TGTGCCAGCAGCCGAGCCACAACCCCTAACTATGGCTACACCTTC
v_gene: TRBV27; d_gene: NA; abundance: once; j_gene: TRBJ1-5; CDR3aa: CASSFEGSTGQPQHF; CDR3nt: TGTGCCAGCAGTTTTGAGGGCTCGACGGGTCAGCCCCAGCATTTT
v_gene: TRBV5-8; d_gene: NA; abundance: NA; j_gene: TRBJ2-5; CDR3aa: CASSFGDQETQYF; CDR3nt: TGTGCCAGCAGCTTTGGAGACCAAGAGACCCAGTACTTC
v_gene: TRBV4-2; d_gene: NA; abundance: few; j_gene: TRBJ2-3; CDR3aa: CASSQTRSSTNTQYF; CDR3nt: TGTGCCAGCAGCCAAACGAGGTCTAGCACAAATACGCAGTATTTT
v_gene: TRBV7-2; d_gene: NA; abundance: NA; j_gene: TRBJ1-2; CDR3aa: CASSLDRWGGYTF; CDR3nt: TGTGCCAGCAGCTTAGATCGTTGGGGCGGCTACACCTTC
v_gene: TRBV2; d_gene: NA; abundance: NA; j_gene: TRBJ1-3; CDR3aa: CASRRGLRGNIGNTIYF; CDR3nt: TGTGCCAGCAGGCGGGGTTTACGGGGAAACATTGGAAACACCATATATTTT
v_gene: TRBV19; d_gene: NA; abundance: NA; j_gene: TRBJ1-1; CDR3aa: CATSEGGPVGTEAFF; CDR3nt: TGTGCCACCTCAGAGGGAGGCCCAGTTGGGACTGAAGCTTTCTTT
v_gene: TRBV4-2; d_gene: NA; abundance: NA; j_gene: TRBJ2-3; CDR3aa: CASSQDPASATQYF; CDR3nt: TGTGCCAGCAGCCAAGACCCTGCTAGCGCTACGCAGTATTTT
v_gene: TRBV18; d_gene: NA; abundance: few; j_gene: TRBJ2-2; CDR3aa: CASSETATGELFF; CDR3nt: TGTGCCAGCTCAGAGACAGCCACCGGGGAGCTGTTTTTT
v_gene: TRBV7-6; d_gene: NA; abundance: once; j_gene: TRBJ1-6; CDR3aa: CASSVSSGTYNSPLHF; CDR3nt: TGTGCCAGCAGCGTCTCGTCAGGGACCTATAATTCACCCCTCCACTTT
v_gene: TRBV7-9; d_gene: NA; abundance: few; j_gene: TRBJ1-3; CDR3aa: CASGLFKDISGNTIYF; CDR3nt: TGTGCCAGCGGCCTATTCAAGGACATCTCTGGAAACACCATATATTTT
v_gene: TRBV11-2; d_gene: NA; abundance: NA; j_gene: TRBJ1-6; CDR3aa: CASSLGTGRNSPLHF; CDR3nt: TGTGCCAGCAGCTTAGGCACGGGTAGGAATTCACCCCTCCACTTT
v_gene: TRBV6-5; d_gene: TRBD1; abundance: NA; j_gene: TRBJ1-2; CDR3aa: CASRRQGVPYGYTF; CDR3nt: TGTGCCAGCCGCCGACAGGGGGTTCCCTATGGCTACACCTTC
v_gene: TRBV6-1; d_gene: TRBD1; abundance: NA; j_gene: TRBJ1-4; CDR3aa: CASSEEEGAGEKLFF; CDR3nt: TGTGCCAGCAGTGAAGAGGAGGGGGCAGGGGAAAAACTGTTTTTT
v_gene: TRBV28; d_gene: NA; abundance: NA; j_gene: TRBJ2-7; CDR3aa: CASSFEVYEQYF; CDR3nt: TGTGCCAGCAGTTTTGAGGTGTACGAGCAGTACTTC
v_gene: TRBV5-1; d_gene: TRBD2; abundance: NA; j_gene: TRBJ2-5; CDR3aa: CASSLGLAGRRQETQYF; CDR3nt: TGCGCCAGCAGCTTGGGTCTAGCGGGGCGTAGGCAAGAGACCCAGTACTTC
v_gene: TRBV20-1; d_gene: TRBD1; abundance: few; j_gene: TRBJ2-7; CDR3aa: CSASSPGQGSPKEQYF; CDR3nt: TGCAGTGCTAGTTCCCCGGGACAGGGGTCCCCTAAAGAGCAGTACTTC
v_gene: TRBV5-1; d_gene: TRBD2; abundance: NA; j_gene: TRBJ2-5; CDR3aa: CASSKGLAGRGETQYF; CDR3nt: TGCGCCAGCAGCAAGGGACTAGCGGGGCGCGGAGAGACCCAGTACTTC
v_gene: TRBV19; d_gene: NA; abundance: NA; j_gene: TRBJ1-4; CDR3aa: CASMLNGRGEKLFF; CDR3nt: TGTGCCAGTATGTTAAACGGGAGAGGTGAAAAACTGTTTTTT
v_gene: TRBV6-4; d_gene: NA; abundance: NA; j_gene: TRBJ2-1; CDR3aa: CASSEDRINEQFF; CDR3nt: TGTGCCAGCAGTGAAGACAGGATTAATGAGCAGTTCTTC
v_gene: TRBV11-2; d_gene: NA; abundance: NA; j_gene: TRBJ2-5; CDR3aa: CASGRGAQETQYF; CDR3nt: TGTGCCAGCGGACGGGGGGCGCAAGAGACCCAGTACTTC
v_gene: TRBV5-1; d_gene: NA; abundance: once; j_gene: TRBJ1-4; CDR3aa: CASSLDGGVQKLFF; CDR3nt: TGCGCCAGCAGCTTGGACGGCGGAGTCCAAAAACTGTTTTTT
v_gene: TRBV28; d_gene: TRBD2; abundance: NA; j_gene: TRBJ2-7; CDR3aa: CASSLKGLAGGGSFYEQYF; CDR3nt: TGTGCCAGCAGTTTGAAGGGACTAGCGGGAGGCGGTAGTTTCTACGAGCAGTACTTC
v_gene: TRBV6-2/TRBV6-3; d_gene: NA; abundance: NA; j_gene: TRBJ2-7; CDR3aa: CASSYEGEQYF; CDR3nt: TGTGCCAGCAGTTATGAGGGCGAGCAGTACTTC
v_gene: TRBV6-5; d_gene: TRBD2; abundance: NA; j_gene: TRBJ2-7; CDR3aa: CASSSGTTPHEQYF; CDR3nt: TGTGCCAGCAGTTCCGGGACTACCCCCCACGAGCAGTACTTC
v_gene: TRBV27; d_gene: TRBD1; abundance: NA; j_gene: TRBJ1-6; CDR3aa: CASSRDRGFSPLHF; CDR3nt: TGTGCCAGCAGCCGTGACAGGGGATTTTCACCCCTCCACTTT
v_gene: TRBV6-5; d_gene: TRBD2; abundance: NA; j_gene: TRBJ2-7; CDR3aa: CASSYSQRGALEQYF; CDR3nt: TGTGCCAGCAGTTACTCTCAGCGGGGGGCCTTGGAGCAGTACTTC
v_gene: TRBV19; d_gene: NA; abundance: NA; j_gene: TRBJ2-7; CDR3aa: CASSVPTGSSEQYF; CDR3nt: TGTGCCAGTAGTGTCCCCACCGGTTCATCCGAGCAGTACTTC
v_gene: TRBV4-2; d_gene: NA; abundance: NA; j_gene: TRBJ1-4; CDR3aa: CASSQGAGKNEKLFF; CDR3nt: TGTGCCAGCAGCCAAGGCGCGGGGAAGAATGAAAAACTGTTTTTT
v_gene: TRBV20-1; d_gene: TRBD2; abundance: NA; j_gene: TRBJ2-7; CDR3aa: CSASILAGAYEQYF; CDR3nt: TGCAGTGCTAGTATACTAGCGGGGGCCTACGAGCAGTACTTC
v_gene: TRBV5-1; d_gene: TRBD2; abundance: NA; j_gene: TRBJ2-5; CDR3aa: CASSQRTSGGETQYF; CDR3nt: TGCGCCAGCAGCCAACGGACTAGCGGGGGGGAGACCCAGTACTTC
v_gene: TRBV5-4; d_gene: NA; abundance: NA; j_gene: TRBJ1-5; CDR3aa: CASSRGGLDQPQHF; CDR3nt: TGTGCCAGCAGCCGGGGGGGGTTGGATCAGCCCCAGCATTTT